This T cell receptor (beta chain) originates from a study of a mutant IDH1 vaccine in newly diagnosed glioma. The overall study: Patients were started on vaccination 4-6 weeks after radiotherapy alone, or with temozolomide cycles. Patients arrived already treated with radiotherapy, temozolomide, or both, most having had both. Study-wide results and caveats: The vaccine induced immune responses, and these occurred in about 95% of patients.

Germline values: CDR1 ENHRY, CDR2 SYGVKD. This CDR3 comprises 14 residues. Noted time point: week 11, during vaccination. What each vaccine dose contained was 300 ug of mutant IDH1 20-mer peptide, accompanied by topical imiquimod. New WHO grade 3 or 4 IDH1-mutant, ATRX-lost astrocytomas were present in all donors. Some clones are missing from TCRdb's copy, which holds only in-frame ones; the method was immunoSEQ multiplex PCR. The sample holds roughly 110,000 clones; approximately 87% are singletons and the top ten take 0.6% to 0.75%. This clone was observed a single time. No antigen is known for it. The sequence came from a woman between 45 and 65 years old with glioma. The material sequenced was PBMCs, taken from a glioma patient whose treatment included an IDH1 peptide vaccine. The chain recombines TRBV10-3 with TRBJ2-5, with 8 bases lining up with TRBD2. The last part of the DNA fits TRBJ2-7 better; the J call may be wrong. The CDR3 nucleotides are TGTGCCATCAGAAACGGGACTAGCTCCTACGAGCAGTACTTC. Residues: CAIRNGTSSYEQYF.